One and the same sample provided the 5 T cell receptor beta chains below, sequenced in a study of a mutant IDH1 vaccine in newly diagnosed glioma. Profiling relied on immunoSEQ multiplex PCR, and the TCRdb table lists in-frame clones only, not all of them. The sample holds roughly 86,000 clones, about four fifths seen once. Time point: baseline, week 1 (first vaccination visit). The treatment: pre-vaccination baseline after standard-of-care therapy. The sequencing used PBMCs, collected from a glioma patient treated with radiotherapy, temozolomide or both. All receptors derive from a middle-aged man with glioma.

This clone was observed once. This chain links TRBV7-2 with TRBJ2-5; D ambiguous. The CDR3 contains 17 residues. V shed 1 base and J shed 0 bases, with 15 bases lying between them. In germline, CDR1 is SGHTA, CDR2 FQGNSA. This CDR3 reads CASSLVLLDLYQETQYF. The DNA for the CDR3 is TGTGCCAGCAGCTTAGTGCTCCTAGATTTGTACCAAGAGACCCAGTACTTC.

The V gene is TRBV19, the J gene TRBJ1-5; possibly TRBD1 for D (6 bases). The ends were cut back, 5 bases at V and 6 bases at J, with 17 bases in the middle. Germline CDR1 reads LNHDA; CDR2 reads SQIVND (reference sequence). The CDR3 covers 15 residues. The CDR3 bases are TGTGCCAGTAGTTCAGGGGTCCCCTTCAGTCAGCCCCAGCATTTT. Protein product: CASSSGVPFSQPQHF.

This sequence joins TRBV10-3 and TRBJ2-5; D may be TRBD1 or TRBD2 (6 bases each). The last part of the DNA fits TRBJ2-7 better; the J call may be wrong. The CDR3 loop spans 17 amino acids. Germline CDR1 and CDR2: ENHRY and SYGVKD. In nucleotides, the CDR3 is TGTGCCATCAGGTCGGGGGCGGGAAGCTTCGAAGGCTACGAGCAGTACTTC. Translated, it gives CAIRSGAGSFEGYEQYF.

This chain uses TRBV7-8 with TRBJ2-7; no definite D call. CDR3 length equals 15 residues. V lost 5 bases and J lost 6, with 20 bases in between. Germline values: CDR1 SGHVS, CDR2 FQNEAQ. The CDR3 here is CASSPSAQAGSEQYF. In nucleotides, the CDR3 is TGTGCCAGCAGCCCCTCGGCCCAAGCTGGTAGCGAGCAGTACTTC.

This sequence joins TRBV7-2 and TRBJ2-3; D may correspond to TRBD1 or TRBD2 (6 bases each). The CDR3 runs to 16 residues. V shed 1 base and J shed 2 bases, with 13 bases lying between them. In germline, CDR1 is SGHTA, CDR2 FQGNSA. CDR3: CASSLGGRGYTDTQYF. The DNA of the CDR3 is TGTGCCAGCAGCTTAGGGGGGCGGGGATACACAGATACGCAGTATTTT.